Listed here are 20 T cell receptor beta chains from one sample, sequenced in a study of T cells in Graves' hyperthyroidism and ophthalmopathy. The CDR3 regions of TCR beta were amplified from RNA transcripts. TCR CDR3 regions were first amplified by RT-PCR with HTBI primers. Via MiXCR, TCRdb re-called the multiplex PCR reads, giving one row per CDR3 protein. The sample holds approximately 600,000 distinct CDR3 sequences, 20% to 25% seen once. Sequenced material: blood. The origin of the receptors is a man aged 25 to 45 with Graves' ophthalmopathy.

This clonotype has more than one count but fewer than ten. The genes are TRBV11-2 and TRBJ2-7; possibly TRBD2 for D (6 bases). The CDR3 covers 13 residues. Trimming removed 4 bases from V and 3 bases from J, with 10 bases in between. Germline V lookup: CDR1 SGHAT, CDR2 FQNNGV. The CDR3 here is CASSSGSYYEQYF. The CDR3 bases are TGTGCCAGCAGCTCCGGGAGCTACTACGAGCAGTACTTC.

The V call is TRBV10-3, the J call TRBJ2-5; maybe TRBD2 (6 bases). Trimming shortened V by 2 bases and J by 2 bases, and 12 bases separated the two germline ends. CDR3 size: 15 residues. The germline gives CDR1 ENHRY, CDR2 SYGVKD. The CDR3 protein is CAISEASSGQETQYF. DNA for the CDR3: TGTGCCATCAGTGAGGCTTCAAGCGGGCAAGAGACCCAGTACTTC.

The chain recombines TRBV6-6 with TRBJ1-1, with D possibly being TRBD1 (5 bases). CDR1 and CDR2 from the germline V gene are MNHNY and SVGAGI (reference sequence). Trimming removed 0 bases at V and 7 bases at J, with 9 bases between. The CDR3 covers 13 residues. The CDR3 reads CASSYSMGGEAFF. CDR3 bases: TGTGCCAGCAGTTACTCCATGGGGGGTGAAGCTTTCTTT.

This clonotype came up many times. V is TRBV18 and J is TRBJ1-1; 8 bases align to TRBD1. The germline CDR1 and CDR2 sequences are KGHSH and LQKENI. CDR3 length equals 14 residues. The V gene end was trimmed by 6 bases and the J gene end by 3 bases; junction bases not matched to a gene: 6. Here the CDR3 reads CASSPKQGDTEAFF. DNA for the CDR3: TGTGCCAGCTCGCCGAAACAGGGGGACACTGAAGCTTTCTTT.

V usage is TRBV6-1 and J usage is TRBJ2-2; D might be TRBD2 (6 bases). Per the germline V gene, CDR1 is MNHNS and CDR2 is SASEGT. The CDR3 loop spans 15 amino acids. Trimming removed 6 bases at V and 5 bases at J, with 16 bases between. The CDR3 loop reads CASSLDYRGTGELFF. Written as DNA, the CDR3 is TGTGCCAGCAGCCTGGACTACCGGGGGACCGGGGAGCTGTTTTTT.

This chain links TRBV9 with TRBJ1-2, with D perhaps matching TRBD1 (5 bases). Germline assignment: CDR1 SGDLS and CDR2 YYNGEE. This CDR3 contains 14 residues. V lost 1 base and J lost 3, with 10 bases in between. The CDR3 DNA reads TGTGCCAGCAGCGTACGGGGGGACCACTATGGCTACACCTTC. This gives the protein CASSVRGDHYGYTF.

This clonotype was detected many times. This rearrangement joins TRBV20-1 to TRBJ1-1; D not certain. Between the trimmed V and J ends, which lost 0 bases and 1 base, there was a span of 12 bases. Germline-derived CDR1 and CDR2 are DFQATT and SNEGSKA (reference sequence). The CDR3 loop spans 15 amino acids. DNA of the CDR3: TGCAGTGCTAGAGATCCCGGCGGACCGAACACTGAAGCTTTCTTT. Translating it yields CSARDPGGPNTEAFF.

The chain uses TRBV3-1 and TRBJ1-3; D is ambiguous. The CDR3 covers 11 residues. The V gene lost 1 base and the J gene lost 12 bases, with 7 bases spanning the gap. Germline assignment: CDR1 LGHDT and CDR2 YNNKEL (reference sequence). In DNA, the CDR3 is TGTGCCAGCAGCCAAGTGGAAGTCATATATTTT. Amino acids: CASSQVEVIYF.

This clonotype was seen only a few times. The V gene is TRBV20-1, the J gene TRBJ1-5; D possibly corresponds to TRBD1 (6 bases). The CDR3 loop spans 14 amino acids. Germline V gene data show CDR1 as DFQATT and CDR2 as SNEGSKA (reference sequence). V gave up 4 bases and J gave up 2 bases, with 12 bases separating them. The chain's CDR3 is CSAIRGAGNQPQHF. In DNA form, the CDR3 reads TGCAGTGCTATTCGGGGGGCAGGCAATCAGCCCCAGCATTTT.

The table lists this clonotype with many counts. The chain couples TRBV7-3 to TRBJ2-1, with 12 bases lining up with TRBD2. Per germline, CDR1 SGHTA and CDR2 FQGTGA. This CDR3 has 15 residues. J lost 7 bases, V lost 3 bases, and 4 bases had no gene match. CDR3 sequence reads: CASSLTSGSPNEQFF. Written as DNA, the CDR3 is TGTGCCAGCAGCTTGACTAGCGGGAGCCCAAATGAGCAGTTCTTC.

The J gene is TRBJ1-2, the V gene TRBV12-3 or TRBV12-4; D gene uncertain. The CDR3 loop spans 15 amino acids. Trimming took 5 bases from V and 6 from J, leaving 19 bases between them. In DNA, the CDR3 is TGTGCCAGCAGTCCTACTCCACCGGGCCGACATGGCTACACCTTC. Translated, it gives CASSPTPPGRHGYTF.

In this sample, this clonotype turned up a few times. The chain couples TRBV9 to TRBJ2-7; D perhaps matches TRBD2 (5 bases). The CDR3 covers 13 residues. The V end was cut by 2 bases, the J end by 4 bases, with 10 bases between. Germline lookup yields CDR1 SGDLS and CDR2 YYNGEE. The CDR3 protein is CASSVDGEYEQYF. CDR3 bases: TGTGCCAGCAGCGTCGATGGGGAGTACGAGCAGTACTTC.

The chain is built from TRBV28 and TRBJ1-3, with 7 bases that match TRBD1. The CDR3 contains 18 residues. With 5 bases clipped from V and 0 bases from J, the junction kept 13 bases outside the gene matches. Germline CDR1 is MDHEN and CDR2 is SYDVKM. The CDR3 region has the DNA TGTGCCAGCAGTCCACAGAGGGGACAGCCGTACTCTGGAAACACCATATATTTT. It yields the protein CASSPQRGQPYSGNTIYF.

This clonotype occurred many times. J is TRBJ2-1 and V is TRBV30; 9 nucleotides align to TRBD2. The germline CDR1 and CDR2 sequences are GTSNPN and SVGIG (reference sequence). There are 16 residues in the CDR3. Unmatched junction bases numbered 7, after V lost 2 bases and J lost 2 bases. CDR3 region: CAWSISGSGAYNEQFF. In DNA, the CDR3 is TGTGCCTGGAGTATTAGCGGGAGTGGCGCCTACAATGAGCAGTTCTTC.

A few counts support this clonotype. The rearrangement links TRBV19 to TRBJ1-2; possibly TRBD1 for D (6 bases). V was pared by 6 bases and J by 8 bases, with 19 bases between. The CDR3 has 14 amino acids. CDR1 is LNHDA and CDR2 is SQIVND in the germline V gene (reference sequence). CDR3 amino acids: CASSYRAWDNGYTF. The CDR3 DNA sequence: TGTGCCAGTAGCTATAGAGCTTGGGACAACGGCTACACCTTC. The variable domain in full, with the rest retrieved from reference TRBV19 and TRBJ1-2, is DGGITQSPKYLFRKEGQNVTLSCEQNLNHDAMYWYRQDPGQGLRLIYYSQIVNDFQKGDIAEGYSVSREKKESFPLTVTSAQKNPTAFYLCASSYRAWDNGYTFGSGTRLTVV.

V is TRBV20-1 and J is TRBJ2-2; no definite D call. Trimming shortened V by 3 bases and J by 0 bases, and 8 bases separated the two germline ends. The CDR3 runs to 14 residues. The germline V gene has CDR1 DFQATT and CDR2 SNEGSKA (reference sequence). CDR3 nucleotide sequence: TGCAGTGCTAGTCCCGATCCGAACACCGGGGAGCTGTTTTTT. It specifies CSASPDPNTGELFF.

This clonotype was observed many times. The CDR3 DNA reads TGTGCCAGCAGCTTAGTGCCAGGAACTTACTCTGGAAACACCATATATTTT. Its protein is CASSLVPGTYSGNTIYF. The chain employs TRBV7-8 and TRBJ1-3, with unresolved D. The V end was cut by 1 base, the J end by 0 bases, with 13 bases between. The CDR3 covers 17 residues. From germline, CDR1 is SGHVS and CDR2 FQNEAQ.

On this clonotype: A read error may be the cause here, since a much bigger clone is one base away. For the CDR3, the DNA is TGCAGTGCTGCACAGGGAGGTGGGGATACGCAGTATTTT. Translated, it gives CSAAQGGGDTQYF. This chain uses TRBV20-1 with TRBJ2-3; perhaps D is TRBD1 or TRBD2 (6 bases each). The CDR3 covers 13 residues. V was shortened by 5 bases and J by 6 bases, with 15 bases between the two germline ends. In germline, CDR1 is DFQATT, CDR2 SNEGSKA (reference sequence).

The chain recombines TRBV7-6 with TRBJ2-2; D call uncertain. This CDR3 has 16 amino acids. V was clipped by 6 bases and J by 0 bases, with 14 bases between them. CDR1 and CDR2 (germline): SGHVS, FNYEAQ. The CDR3 sequence: CASSPGFTANTGELFF. The CDR3, as DNA: TGTGCCAGCAGTCCTGGGTTTACAGCGAACACCGGGGAGCTGTTTTTT.

This clonotype was counted ten times or more. The rearrangement uses TRBV7-9 and TRBJ2-7; a weak D match, TRBD2 (6 bases). Trimming pared 4 bases from V and 5 bases from J, leaving 15 bases between. Germline V CDR1 and CDR2: SEHNR, FQNEAQ (reference sequence). This CDR3 contains 14 residues. DNA for the CDR3: TGTGCCAGCAGCTCTCGTCGGGGGACCCACGAGCAGTACTTC. Translation: CASSSRRGTHEQYF.